Following are 9 T cell receptor beta chains from one sample sequenced in a study of human T cells and chemical hapten exposure. Via MiXCR, TCRdb re-called the RACE reads, giving one row per CDR3 protein. The table includes around 52,000 distinct CDR3 sequences, 9.3% detected once. Time point: patch test 1, 2 weeks after DPC sensitization. The treatment: therapeutic diphenylcyclopropenone sensitization with weekly scalp DPC. Here the sequenced sample was whole blood, taken in connection with sensitization to the hapten diphenylcyclopropenone (DPC). These receptor sequences come from a woman between 40 and 50 years old with alopecia areata. Some clones in this sample may be carry-over from other donors' samples.

This clonotype has just a few counts. This rearrangement joins TRBV5-1 to TRBJ2-7, with TRBD1 matching over 9 bases. The CDR3 is 14 residues long. V was clipped by 4 bases and J by 5 bases; unmatched bases: 7. Germline V gene lookup returns CDR1 SGHRS and CDR2 YFSETQ. The CDR3 region is CASSPWTGVDEQYF. The CDR3, as DNA: TGCGCCAGCAGCCCCTGGACAGGGGTGGACGAGCAGTACTTC.

This clonotype came up many times. The V gene is TRBV3-1, the J gene TRBJ1-5; D is undetermined. CDR3 length: 15 residues. Trimming removed 2 bases at V and 7 bases at J, with 15 bases between. The germline gives CDR1 LGHDT, CDR2 YNNKEL (reference sequence). CDR3 region: CASSQYMGTLQPQHF. CDR3 DNA: TGTGCCAGCAGCCAATATATGGGAACCTTACAGCCCCAGCATTTT.

The table lists this clonotype with many counts. The chain has TRBV7-9 and TRBJ2-7, with 8 bases fitting TRBD2. The germline CDR1 and CDR2 sequences are SEHNR and FQNEAQ (reference sequence). The V and J ends lost 3 bases and 0 bases, in that order; junction bases with no gene match: 7. The CDR3 has 16 amino acids. The CDR3 DNA reads as TGTGCCAGCAGCTTCATACTAGCGGCCCGCTCCTACGAGCAGTACTTC. Translating gives CASSFILAARSYEQYF.

This clonotype came up many times. The CDR3 does not end in the conserved phenylalanine or tryptophan, so this is likely a read error. The DNA is left out, because the CDR3 cannot be placed on it with certainty; the CDR3 is given as TCRdb lists it. The gene calls are TRBV24-1 and TRBJ1-6. CDR1 is KGHDR, CDR2 SFDVKD, per germline. The CDR3 has 8 residues if both end residues are counted. CDR3 protein: CATSPSLP.

Of note for this clonotype: This may be a read error: a much more frequent sequence differs by one nucleotide. The chain recombines TRBV29-1 with TRBJ2-7; 9 bases agree with TRBD2. Germline CDR1 reads SQVTM; CDR2 reads ANQGSEA. The CDR3 sequence is 13 residues long. The DNA for the CDR3 is TGCAGCGTTCGAGCGGGGGGCTCCCACGAGCAGTACTTC. Its protein is CSVRAGGSHEQYF.

This clonotype was observed a handful of times. The chain is built from TRBV29-1 and TRBJ2-3; TRBD2 aligns across 13 bases. V shed 5 bases, J shed 1 base, and the junction held 6 bases outside the gene matches. Germline values: CDR1 SQVTM, CDR2 ANQGSEA. This CDR3 is 16 amino acids long. The CDR3 here is CSVLGLAGRRTDTQYF. In nucleotides, the CDR3 is TGCAGCGTTCTGGGACTAGCGGGGCGACGCACAGATACGCAGTATTTT.

This rearrangement joins TRBV6-6 to TRBJ2-7, with TRBD2 matching over 10 bases. This CDR3 is built from 17 residues. CDR1 is MNHNY and CDR2 is SVGAGI in the germline V gene (reference sequence). J was trimmed by 1 base and V by 6 bases; bases with no gene match: 12. The CDR3 loop reads CASRSQSGGAPSYEQYF. CDR3 sequence (DNA): TGTGCCAGCAGATCTCAGAGCGGGGGGGCCCCATCCTACGAGCAGTACTTC.

This clonotype appeared once. This rearrangement joins TRBV25-1 to TRBJ1-5; D perhaps matches TRBD1 (6 bases). The CDR3 consists of 14 residues. Trimming shortened V by 5 bases and J by 4 bases, and 12 bases separated the two germline ends. Per the germline V gene, CDR1 is MGHDK and CDR2 is SYGVNS. Here the CDR3 reads CASSQDSLNQPQHF. The CDR3 DNA follows: TGTGCCAGCAGTCAGGACAGTTTAAATCAGCCCCAGCATTTT.

This clonotype was counted at least ten times. The rearrangement links TRBV7-2 to TRBJ2-3, with TRBD1 matching 12 bases. This CDR3 contains 16 residues. V gave up 5 bases and J gave up 8 bases; unmatched junction bases: 11. Germline V lookup: CDR1 SGHTA, CDR2 FQGNSA. The CDR3 sequence: CASSRTGTGGLGTQYF. The CDR3 DNA reads TGTGCCAGCAGCCGAACCGGGACAGGGGGCCTCGGTACGCAGTATTTT. Filled out from reference TRBV7-2 and TRBJ2-3, the complete variable domain reads GAGVSQSPSNKVTEKGKDVELRCDPISGHTALYWYRQSLGQGLEFLIYFQGNSAPDKSGLPSDRFSAERTGGSVSTLTIQRTQQEDSAVYLCASSRTGTGGLGTQYFGPGTRLTVL.